Listed here are 22 T cell receptor beta chains from one sample, sequenced in a study of early T cells in non-severe SARS-CoV-2 infection. From the 5' RACE reads, TCRdb called clonotypes with MiXCR, one entry per CDR3 protein. The data hold approximately 35,000 distinct CDR3 sequences, with around 4.5% observed a single time. The sample taken for sequencing was whole blood. The receptor set was obtained from an adult who was a healthcare worker with PCR-confirmed SARS-CoV-2 infection or an uninfected control (not recorded which).

The gene calls are TRBV4-2 and TRBJ2-1, with unresolved D. V lost 0 bases to trimming and J lost 7 bases, with 10 bases between them. The CDR3 consists of 14 residues. The V gene's germline CDR1 is LGHNA and CDR2 YNFKEQ. Written as DNA, the CDR3 is TGTGCCAGCAGCCAAGATGCTCTGCGAAATGAGCAGTTCTTC. Its protein is CASSQDALRNEQFF.

This clonotype was seen many times. The gene calls are TRBV7-6 and TRBJ2-2; D unclear. The CDR3 covers 11 residues. The V end was cut by 5 bases, the J end by 7 bases, with 5 bases between. The germline V gene encodes CDR1 SGHVS and CDR2 FNYEAQ. CDR3 nucleotide sequence: TGTGCCAGCAGCCGCGGCGGGGAGCTGTTTTTT. Protein: CASSRGGELFF.

This clonotype was observed many times. The V call is TRBV4-3, the J call TRBJ1-4, with no clear D. The CDR3 has 14 amino acids. Trimming stripped 3 bases from V and 3 bases from J, with 8 bases between. Germline V gene lookup returns CDR1 LGHNA and CDR2 YSLEER. CDR3 region: CASSQRASNEKLFF. DNA for the CDR3: TGCGCCAGCAGCCAGCGGGCCTCTAATGAAAAACTGTTTTTT.

This clonotype was detected ten times or more. The rearrangement links TRBV11-2 to TRBJ2-7; 8 positions agree with TRBD1. The CDR3 contains 14 residues. The V gene end was trimmed by 5 bases and the J gene end by 4 bases; junction bases not matched to a gene: 7. CDR1 is SGHAT and CDR2 is FQNNGV in the germline V gene. This chain's CDR3 is CASSPSGGRYEQYF. CDR3 sequence (DNA): TGTGCCAGCAGCCCCTCAGGGGGCCGATACGAGCAGTACTTC.

This clonotype was counted ten times or more. This sequence joins TRBV7-2 and TRBJ1-6; D is uncertain. CDR3 length: 13 amino acids. V was cut by 1 base and J by 13 bases, with 11 bases left in between. CDR1 and CDR2 (germline): SGHTA, FQGNSA. CDR3 protein: CASSLEWGGPLHF. CDR3 sequence (DNA): TGTGCCAGCAGCTTAGAGTGGGGTGGGCCCCTCCACTTT.

This clonotype was seen ten or more times. V usage is TRBV5-6 and J usage is TRBJ2-5; D is undetermined. V shed 2 bases and J shed 5 bases, with 10 bases lying between them. CDR3 length equals 13 residues. Germline V gene data show CDR1 as SGHDT and CDR2 as YYEEEE. DNA of the CDR3: TGTGCCAGCAGCTTTATGGTTTCGGAGACCCAGTACTTC. It translates to CASSFMVSETQYF.

The V call is TRBV12-3 or TRBV12-4, the J call TRBJ1-4, with D hard to call. The length of the CDR3 is 14 residues. Trimming left V 5 bases short and J 8 bases short, with 15 bases between. The CDR3 reads CASSPFRAVEKLFF. The DNA of the CDR3 is TGTGCCAGCAGTCCCTTCCGGGCAGTAGAAAAACTGTTTTTT.

The table lists this clonotype with many counts. The chain is built from TRBV6-1 and TRBJ2-7; TRBD2 matches 8 bases. The trim removed 4 bases at V and 2 bases at J, leaving 7 bases unmatched. This CDR3 is built from 15 residues. From germline, CDR1 is MNHNS and CDR2 SASEGT. The CDR3 loop reads CASSVTAGGTYEQYF. Here the CDR3 DNA reads TGTGCCAGCAGTGTTACCGCGGGGGGCACCTACGAGCAGTACTTC.

This chain connects TRBV2 to TRBJ2-1; 8 bases are shared with TRBD2. V lost 2 bases and J lost 5; bases outside the gene matches: 2. The CDR3 is 14 residues long. Germline assignment: CDR1 SNHLY and CDR2 FYNNEI. The CDR3, as DNA: TGTGCCAGCAGTGAATCACTAGCGGACAATGAGCAGTTCTTC. This codes for CASSESLADNEQFF. Complete variable domain (other parts from reference TRBV2 and TRBJ2-1): EPEVTQTPSHQVTQMGQEVILRCVPISNHLYFYWYRQILGQKVEFLVSFYNNEISEKSEIFDDQFSVERPDGSNFTLKIRSTKLEDSAMYFCASSESLADNEQFFGPGTRLTVL.

This clonotype was seen ten or more times. V is TRBV14 and J is TRBJ1-6; D remains unclear. V was shortened by 4 bases and J by 7 bases, with 20 bases between the two germline ends. Germline V gene data show CDR1 as SGHDN and CDR2 as FVKESK. This CDR3 region has 17 residues. As DNA, the CDR3 is TGTGCCAGCAGCCGCTCATTAAGGGCGTGGGAGAATTCACCCCTCCACTTT. The encoded protein is CASSRSLRAWENSPLHF.

This clonotype was found many times. The V and J genes are TRBV25-1 and TRBJ1-5; no clear D. The CDR3 totals 13 residues. Per germline, CDR1 MGHDK and CDR2 SYGVNS. V shed 7 bases and J shed 2 bases, with 9 bases lying between them. The CDR3 nucleotides are TGTGCCAGCAAAGGGAGGGGCAATCAGCCCCAGCATTTT. Protein product: CASKGRGNQPQHF.

Ten or more counts support this clonotype. V usage is TRBV2 and J usage is TRBJ2-1; 14 bases map to TRBD2. Per germline, CDR1 SNHLY and CDR2 FYNNEI. The CDR3 consists of 17 residues. Trimming took 4 bases from V and 2 from J; bases not matched to a gene: 4. The CDR3 DNA reads TGTGCCAGCAGTGGGACTAGCGGGAGGACTACCTACAATGAGCAGTTCTTC. Translation: CASSGTSGRTTYNEQFF.

This clonotype was observed at least ten times. The V gene is TRBV4-3, the J gene TRBJ2-7; D possibly matches TRBD1 or TRBD2 (5 bases each). V lost 0 bases, J lost 5 bases, and 14 bases lay in between. There are 15 residues in the CDR3. Germline-derived CDR1 and CDR2 are LGHNA and YSLEER. The CDR3 region has the DNA TGCGCCAGCAGCCAAGATGGGACCATTCCTAACGAGCAGTACTTC. It yields the protein CASSQDGTIPNEQYF.

This clonotype was detected many times. The V gene is TRBV19, the J gene TRBJ2-3; D is perhaps TRBD1 (5 bases). Deletions cut 8 bases from V and 1 base from J, with 10 bases between. This CDR3 has 13 amino acids. Germline V CDR1 and CDR2: LNHDA, SQIVND (reference sequence). The CDR3 here is CASCQGGTDTQYF. The CDR3 DNA sequence: TGTGCCAGTTGTCAGGGTGGCACAGATACGCAGTATTTT.

This clonotype has at least ten counts. The V and J genes are TRBV6-2 or TRBV6-3 and TRBJ2-6, with unresolved D. The V gene's germline CDR1 is MNHEY and CDR2 SVGEGT. Trimming shortened V by 0 bases and J by 2 bases, and 5 bases separated the two germline ends. The CDR3 spans 15 residues. In nucleotides, the CDR3 is TGTGCCAGCAGTTACTCGCCTGCTGGGGCCAACGTCCTGACTTTC. Translation: CASSYSPAGANVLTF.

This clonotype came up many times. The rearrangement links TRBV7-9 to TRBJ2-2; 7 bases fit TRBD1. CDR1 SEHNR and CDR2 FQNEAQ come from the germline V gene (reference sequence). With 0 bases clipped from V and 9 bases from J, the junction kept 4 bases outside the gene matches. The CDR3 contains 14 residues. The CDR3 nucleotides read TGTGCCAGCAGCTTAGCGGGGACAGTCCGGGAGCTGTTTTTT. This sequence encodes CASSLAGTVRELFF.

This chain links TRBV9 with TRBJ2-2; TRBD2 is a possible D gene (5 bases). Germline V gene lookup returns CDR1 SGDLS and CDR2 YYNGEE. Trimming took 2 bases from V and 6 from J, leaving 8 bases between them. This CDR3 is 13 amino acids long. The CDR3 DNA follows: TGTGCCAGCAGCGTCACTAGTCCCGGGGAGCTGTTTTTT. This sequence encodes CASSVTSPGELFF.

This clonotype showed up many times. The chain joins TRBV7-9 to TRBJ2-3; 13 nucleotides agree with TRBD2. The J segment lost 4 bases and the V segment lost 4 bases, leaving 5 bases of the junction unmatched. Germline V gene sequence: CDR1 SEHNR, CDR2 FQNEAQ (reference sequence). The CDR3 is made up of 16 amino acids. This CDR3 is CASSSRLAGGADTQYF. In nucleotides, the CDR3 is TGTGCCAGCAGCTCCCGACTAGCGGGAGGAGCAGATACGCAGTATTTT.

The sample holds many counts of this clonotype. The rearrangement joins TRBV6-5 to TRBJ1-1, with TRBD1 identical over 10 bases. This CDR3 has 17 residues. V dropped 4 bases and J dropped 5; count of bases not matched to a gene: 13. CDR1 and CDR2 from the germline V gene are MNHEY and SVGAGI. The CDR3 spells CASSSRDRGYRRTEAFF. The CDR3, as DNA: TGTGCCAGCAGTTCAAGGGACAGGGGATATAGGCGGACTGAAGCTTTCTTT.

This clonotype was found many times. This chain connects TRBV12-3 or TRBV12-4 to TRBJ2-7, with D unclear. This CDR3 region has 12 residues. V was shortened by 1 base and J by 3 bases, with 4 bases between the two germline ends. The CDR3 sequence is CASSLGIYEQYF. The CDR3 nucleotides are TGTGCCAGCAGTTTAGGGATCTACGAGCAGTACTTC.

Ten or more counts support this clonotype. The V call is TRBV29-1, the J call TRBJ2-5, with D hard to call. This CDR3 contains 11 residues. Trimming left V 3 bases short and J 2 bases short, with 4 bases between. Germline assignment: CDR1 SQVTM and CDR2 ANQGSEA. In nucleotides, the CDR3 is TGCAGCGTTGACTATCAAGAGACCCAGTACTTC. Translating gives CSVDYQETQYF.

Ten or more counts support this clonotype. This chain joins TRBV6-1 and TRBJ2-1, with D uncertain. V was clipped by 10 bases and J by 2 bases, with 18 bases between them. CDR1 and CDR2 from the germline V gene are MNHNS and SASEGT. This CDR3 has 15 residues. The CDR3 nucleotides read TGTGCCACCACGGACCGGAACGGACCCTACAATGAGCAGTTCTTC. Its protein is CATTDRNGPYNEQFF.